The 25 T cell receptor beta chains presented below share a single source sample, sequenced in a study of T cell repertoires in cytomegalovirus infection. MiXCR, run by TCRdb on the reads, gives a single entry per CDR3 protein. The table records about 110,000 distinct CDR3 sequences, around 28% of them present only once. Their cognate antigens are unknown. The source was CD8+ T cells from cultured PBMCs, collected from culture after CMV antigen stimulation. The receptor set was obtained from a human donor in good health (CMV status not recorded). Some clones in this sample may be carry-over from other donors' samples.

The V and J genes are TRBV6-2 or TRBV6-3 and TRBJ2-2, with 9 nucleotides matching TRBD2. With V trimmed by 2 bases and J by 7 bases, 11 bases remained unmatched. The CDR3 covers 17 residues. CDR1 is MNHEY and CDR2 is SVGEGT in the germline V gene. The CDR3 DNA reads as TGTGCCAGCAGTTACGAGGCTAGCGGGGTCGTCTTCGGGGAGCTGTTTTTT. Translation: CASSYEASGVVFGELFF.

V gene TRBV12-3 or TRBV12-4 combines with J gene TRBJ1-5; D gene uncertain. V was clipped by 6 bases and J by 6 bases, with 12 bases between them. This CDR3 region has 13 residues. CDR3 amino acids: CASSLSDGQPQHF. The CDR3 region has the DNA TGTGCCAGCAGCCTAAGCGACGGTCAGCCCCAGCATTTT.

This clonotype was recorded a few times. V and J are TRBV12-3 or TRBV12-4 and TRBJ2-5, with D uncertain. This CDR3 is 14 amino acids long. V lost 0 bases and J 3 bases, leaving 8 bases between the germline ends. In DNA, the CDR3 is TGTGCCAGCAGTTTAGCGGGTACGGAAGAGACCCAGTACTTC. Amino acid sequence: CASSLAGTEETQYF.

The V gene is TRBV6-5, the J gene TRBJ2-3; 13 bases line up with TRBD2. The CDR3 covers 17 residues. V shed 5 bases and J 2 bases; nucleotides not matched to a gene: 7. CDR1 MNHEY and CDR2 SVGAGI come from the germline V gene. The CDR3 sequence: CASSTPGLAGSTDTQYF. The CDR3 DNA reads TGTGCCAGCAGTACCCCGGGACTAGCGGGGTCCACAGATACGCAGTATTTT.

The CDR3 sequence: CASSIYGQGNQPQHF. In DNA, the CDR3 is TGTGCCAGTAGTATATATGGACAGGGTAATCAGCCCCAGCATTTT. This chain joins TRBV19 and TRBJ1-5; 8 nucleotides line up with TRBD1. The length of the CDR3 is 15 residues. The germline CDR1 and CDR2 sequences are LNHDA and SQIVND (reference sequence). The ends lost 2 bases at V and 4 bases at J; junction bases unmatched: 4.

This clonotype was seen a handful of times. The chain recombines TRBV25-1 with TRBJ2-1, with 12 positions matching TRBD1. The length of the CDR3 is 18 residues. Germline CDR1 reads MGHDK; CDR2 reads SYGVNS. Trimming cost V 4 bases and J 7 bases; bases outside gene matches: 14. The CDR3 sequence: CASSGGTGGGVGWNEQFF. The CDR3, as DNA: TGTGCCAGCAGTGGGGGGACAGGGGGCGGGGTTGGTTGGAATGAGCAGTTCTTC.

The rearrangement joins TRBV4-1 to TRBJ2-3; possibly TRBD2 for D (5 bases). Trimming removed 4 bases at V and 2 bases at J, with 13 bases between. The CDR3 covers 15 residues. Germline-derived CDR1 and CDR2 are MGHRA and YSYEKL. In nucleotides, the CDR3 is TGCGCCAGCAGCCTTTTTCGGGATCCCACAGATACGCAGTATTTT. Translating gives CASSLFRDPTDTQYF.

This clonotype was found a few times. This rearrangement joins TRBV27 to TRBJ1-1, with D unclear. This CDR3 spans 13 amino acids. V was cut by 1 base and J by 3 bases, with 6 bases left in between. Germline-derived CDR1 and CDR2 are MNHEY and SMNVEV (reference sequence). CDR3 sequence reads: CASSLFTDTEAFF. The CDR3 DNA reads TGTGCCAGCAGTTTATTTACGGACACTGAAGCTTTCTTT.

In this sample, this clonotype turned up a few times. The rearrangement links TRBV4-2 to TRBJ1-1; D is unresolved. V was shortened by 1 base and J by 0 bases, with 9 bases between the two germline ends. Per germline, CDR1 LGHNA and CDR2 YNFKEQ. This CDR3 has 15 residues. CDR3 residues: CASSQGSMMNTEAFF. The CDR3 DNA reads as TGTGCCAGCAGCCAAGGGAGCATGATGAACACTGAAGCTTTCTTT.

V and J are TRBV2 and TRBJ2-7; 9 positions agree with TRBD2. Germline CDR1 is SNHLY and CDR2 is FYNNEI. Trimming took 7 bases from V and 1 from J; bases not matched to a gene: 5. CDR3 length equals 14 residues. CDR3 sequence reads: CASKAGGISYEQYF. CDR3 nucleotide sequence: TGTGCCAGCAAGGCGGGGGGGATTTCCTACGAGCAGTACTTC.

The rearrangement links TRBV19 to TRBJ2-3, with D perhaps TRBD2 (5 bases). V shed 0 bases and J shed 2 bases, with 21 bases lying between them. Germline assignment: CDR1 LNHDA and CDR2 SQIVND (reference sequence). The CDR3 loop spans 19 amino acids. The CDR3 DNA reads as TGTGCCAGTAGTATAGATCCGGCAGAGACTACGCAGCTCACAGATACGCAGTATTTT. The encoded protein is CASSIDPAETTQLTDTQYF.

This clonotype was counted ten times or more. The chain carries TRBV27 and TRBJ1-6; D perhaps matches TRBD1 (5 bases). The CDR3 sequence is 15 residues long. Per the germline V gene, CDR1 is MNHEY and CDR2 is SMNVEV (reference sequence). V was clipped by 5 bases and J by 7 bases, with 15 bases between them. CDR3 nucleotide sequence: TGTGCCAGCAGTCTGGGGCCCGCAGGGAATTCACCCCTCCACTTT. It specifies CASSLGPAGNSPLHF.

The CDR3 DNA follows: TGTGCCAGCAGTTTAGAAGATGGGACATTCCGCTCACTCGAAAAACTGTTTTTT. Translated: CASSLEDGTFRSLEKLFF. This chain uses TRBV12-3 or TRBV12-4 with TRBJ1-4; D perhaps matches TRBD1 (6 bases). V was clipped by 1 base and J by 8 bases, with 23 bases between them. CDR3 size: 18 residues.

The CDR3 nucleotides read TGTGCCGCCACGCGCAGCGAACTCACAGATACGCAGTATTTT. It codes for CAATRSELTDTQYF. The chain is built from TRBV10-3 and TRBJ2-3; unclear D gene. The V end lost 11 bases, the J end lost 2 bases, and 17 bases lay between the germline ends. The CDR3 is 14 residues long. Germline V gives CDR1 ENHRY, CDR2 SYGVKD.

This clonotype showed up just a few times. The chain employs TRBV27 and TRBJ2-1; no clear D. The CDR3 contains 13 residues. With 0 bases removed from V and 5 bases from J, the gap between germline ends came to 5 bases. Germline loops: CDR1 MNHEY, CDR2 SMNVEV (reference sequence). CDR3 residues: CASSLSRDNEQFF. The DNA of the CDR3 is TGTGCCAGCAGTTTATCCCGGGACAATGAGCAGTTCTTC.

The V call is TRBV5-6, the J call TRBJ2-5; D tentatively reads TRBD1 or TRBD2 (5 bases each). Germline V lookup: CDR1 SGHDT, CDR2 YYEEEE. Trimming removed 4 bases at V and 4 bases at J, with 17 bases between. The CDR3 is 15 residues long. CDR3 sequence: CASSLRGVRGETQYF. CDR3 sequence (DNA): TGTGCCAGCAGCCTCCGGGGAGTAAGGGGAGAGACCCAGTACTTC.

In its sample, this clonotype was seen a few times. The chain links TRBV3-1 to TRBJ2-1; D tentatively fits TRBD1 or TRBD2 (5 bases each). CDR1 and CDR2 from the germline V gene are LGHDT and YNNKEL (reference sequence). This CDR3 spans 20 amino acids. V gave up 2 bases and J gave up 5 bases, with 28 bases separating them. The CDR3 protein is CASSQTIPLWARERNNEQFF. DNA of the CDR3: TGTGCCAGCAGCCAAACGATACCGCTTTGGGCCAGGGAGAGGAACAATGAGCAGTTCTTC.

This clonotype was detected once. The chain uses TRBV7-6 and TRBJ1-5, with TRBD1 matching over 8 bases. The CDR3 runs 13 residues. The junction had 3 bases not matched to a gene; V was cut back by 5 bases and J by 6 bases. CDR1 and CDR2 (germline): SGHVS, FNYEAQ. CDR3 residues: CASSAQGAQPQHF. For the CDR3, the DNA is TGTGCCAGCAGCGCCCAGGGGGCTCAGCCCCAGCATTTT.

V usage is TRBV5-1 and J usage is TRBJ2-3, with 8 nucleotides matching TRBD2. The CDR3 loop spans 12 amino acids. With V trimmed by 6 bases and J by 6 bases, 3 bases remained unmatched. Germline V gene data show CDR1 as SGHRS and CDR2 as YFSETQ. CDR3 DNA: TGCGCCAGCACCCGCGGGGGGGATACGCAGTATTTT. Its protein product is CASTRGGDTQYF.

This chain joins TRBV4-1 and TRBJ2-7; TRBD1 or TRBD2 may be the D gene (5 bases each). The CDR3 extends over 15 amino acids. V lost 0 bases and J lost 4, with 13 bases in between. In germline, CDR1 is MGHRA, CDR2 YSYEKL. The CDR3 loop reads CASSQERGSFYEQYF. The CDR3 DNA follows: TGCGCCAGCAGCCAAGAGAGGGGATCGTTTTACGAGCAGTACTTC.

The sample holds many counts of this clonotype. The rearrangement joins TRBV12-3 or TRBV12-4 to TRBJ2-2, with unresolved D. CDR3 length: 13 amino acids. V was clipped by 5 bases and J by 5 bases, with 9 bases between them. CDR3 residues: CASSLRVTGELFF. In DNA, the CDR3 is TGTGCCAGCAGTCTAAGGGTAACCGGGGAGCTGTTTTTT.

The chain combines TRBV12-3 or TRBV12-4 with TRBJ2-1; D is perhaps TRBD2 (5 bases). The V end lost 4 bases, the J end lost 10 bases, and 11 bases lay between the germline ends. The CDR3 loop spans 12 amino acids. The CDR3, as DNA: TGTGCCAGCAGTTCTAGCCTCGGCGAGCAGTTCTTC. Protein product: CASSSSLGEQFF.

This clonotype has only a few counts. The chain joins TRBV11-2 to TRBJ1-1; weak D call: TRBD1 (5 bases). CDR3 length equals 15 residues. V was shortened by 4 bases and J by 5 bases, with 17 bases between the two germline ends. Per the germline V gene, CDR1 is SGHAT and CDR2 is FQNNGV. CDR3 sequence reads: CASSSRPGVWTEAFF. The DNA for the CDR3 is TGTGCCAGCAGCTCCCGCCCGGGGGTTTGGACTGAAGCTTTCTTT.

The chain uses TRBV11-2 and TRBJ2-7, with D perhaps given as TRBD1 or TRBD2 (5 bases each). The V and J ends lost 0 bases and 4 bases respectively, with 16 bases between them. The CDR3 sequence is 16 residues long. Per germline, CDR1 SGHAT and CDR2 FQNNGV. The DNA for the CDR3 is TGTGCCAGCAGCTTAGATGCCCTGGGGACGGGATACGAGCAGTACTTC. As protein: CASSLDALGTGYEQYF.

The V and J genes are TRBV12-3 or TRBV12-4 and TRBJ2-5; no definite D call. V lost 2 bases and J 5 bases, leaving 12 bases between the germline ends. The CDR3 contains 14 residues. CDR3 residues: CASSLRLVDETQYF. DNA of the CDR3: TGTGCCAGCAGTTTAAGGCTAGTTGACGAGACCCAGTACTTC.